This T cell receptor (beta chain) is from a study of blood T cells in healthy people across ages. Overall study findings and caveats: Aged donors had fewer naive CD4+ cells and lower diversity than long-lived donors.

This CDR3 spans 14 amino acids. In germline, CDR1 is MNHNY, CDR2 SVGAGI (reference sequence). Each donor gave 9 to 10 milliliters of peripheral blood. Alongside a J-beta primer mix, a sample-barcoded 5' primer served in a second PCR lasting about 7 to 11 cycles. Each sample provided no less than 3 million CDR3-containing paired-end reads. TCRdb independently ran MiXCR on the 5' RACE reads; one entry per CDR3 protein. The sample records fewer than 700,000 distinct CDR3 sequences, around half being singletons. Concerning this clonotype itself: Its antigen remains unidentified. It may be a read error: a sequence one base away is much more abundant.

The sequencing input was blood. The receptor was derived from an elderly man in good health. This sequence joins TRBV6-6 and TRBJ2-7, with 11 bases lining up with TRBD1. As DNA, the CDR3 is TGTGCCAGCAGCCAAGGGACAGGGGGGGACGAGCGGTACTTC. It translates to CASSQGTGGDERYF.